This TCR beta chain was recorded in a study of blood T cells in healthy people across ages. The CDR3 has 15 amino acids. CDR1 is SGHVS, CDR2 FQNEAQ, per germline. V shed 5 bases and J 5 bases; nucleotides not matched to a gene: 9. This clonotype appeared a few times. Together with a sample-barcoded 5' primer, a J-beta primer mix was included in a second PCR lasting roughly 6 to 12 cycles. TCRdb reprocessed the 5' RACE reads via MiXCR and lists one record per CDR3 protein. Altogether fewer than 1,200,000 distinct CDR3 sequences are present, 20% to 25% being singletons, with the ten largest covering 0.75%. This same sample was also part of a study on T cells of mothers and their children.

This chain connects TRBV7-8 to TRBJ2-3; 8 bases fit TRBD2. This TCR was sampled from a girl aged 2 to 10 in good health. Sequences were obtained from blood. CDR3 nucleotide sequence: TGTGCCAGCAGCACCTACCCGCGGGGGGTAGATACGCAGTATTTT. This gives the protein CASSTYPRGVDTQYF.